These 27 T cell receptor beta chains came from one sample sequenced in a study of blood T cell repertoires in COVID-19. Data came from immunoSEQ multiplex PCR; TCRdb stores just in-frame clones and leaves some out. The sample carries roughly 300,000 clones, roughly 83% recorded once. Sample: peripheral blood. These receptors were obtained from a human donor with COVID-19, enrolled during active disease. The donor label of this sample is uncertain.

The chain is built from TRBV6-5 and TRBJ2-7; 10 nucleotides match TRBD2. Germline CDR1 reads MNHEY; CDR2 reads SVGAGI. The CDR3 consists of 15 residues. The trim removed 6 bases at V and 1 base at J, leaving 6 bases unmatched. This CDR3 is CASSALAGASYEQYF. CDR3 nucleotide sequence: TGTGCCAGCAGCGCTCTAGCGGGAGCGTCCTACGAGCAGTACTTC.

The DNA of the CDR3 is TGTGCCAGCTCACCAATGGGGGCACAAGAGACCCAGTACTTC. This translates into CASSPMGAQETQYF. This chain joins TRBV18 and TRBJ2-5; tentatively, D is TRBD1 (6 bases). Germline values: CDR1 KGHSH, CDR2 LQKENI. V gave up 2 bases and J gave up 2 bases, with 9 bases separating them. This CDR3 is built from 14 residues.

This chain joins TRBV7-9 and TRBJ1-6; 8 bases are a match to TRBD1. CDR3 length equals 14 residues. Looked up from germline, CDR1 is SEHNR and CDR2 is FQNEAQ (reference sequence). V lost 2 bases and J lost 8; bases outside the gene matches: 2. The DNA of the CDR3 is TGTGCCAGCAGCTTATCGACAGGGGATTCACCCCTCCACTTT. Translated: CASSLSTGDSPLHF.

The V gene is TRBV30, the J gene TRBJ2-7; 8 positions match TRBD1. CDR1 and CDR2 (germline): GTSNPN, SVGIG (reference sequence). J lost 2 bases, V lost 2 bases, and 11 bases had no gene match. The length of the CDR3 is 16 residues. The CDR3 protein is CAWSLRGAGGAYEQYF. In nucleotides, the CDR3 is TGTGCCTGGAGTCTTAGGGGGGCAGGGGGCGCCTACGAGCAGTACTTC.

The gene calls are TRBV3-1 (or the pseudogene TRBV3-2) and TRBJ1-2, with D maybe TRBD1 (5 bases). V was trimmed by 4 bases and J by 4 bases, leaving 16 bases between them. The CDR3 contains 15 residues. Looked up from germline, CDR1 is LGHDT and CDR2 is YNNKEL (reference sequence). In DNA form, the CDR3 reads TGTGCCAGCAGCCCTAAAGGGGCTAGACGCTATGGCTACACCTTC. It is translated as CASSPKGARRYGYTF.

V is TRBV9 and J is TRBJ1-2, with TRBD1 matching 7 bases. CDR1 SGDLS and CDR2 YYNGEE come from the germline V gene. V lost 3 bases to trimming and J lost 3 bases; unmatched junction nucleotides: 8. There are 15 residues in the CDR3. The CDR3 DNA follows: TGTGCCAGCAGCGGCTCCGGGACAGATGACTATGGCTACACCTTC. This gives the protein CASSGSGTDDYGYTF.

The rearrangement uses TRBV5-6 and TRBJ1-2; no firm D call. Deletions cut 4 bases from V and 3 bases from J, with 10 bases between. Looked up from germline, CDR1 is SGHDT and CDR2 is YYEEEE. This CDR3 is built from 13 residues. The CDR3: CASSQERDYGYTF. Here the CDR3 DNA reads TGTGCCAGCAGCCAAGAAAGAGACTATGGCTACACCTTC.

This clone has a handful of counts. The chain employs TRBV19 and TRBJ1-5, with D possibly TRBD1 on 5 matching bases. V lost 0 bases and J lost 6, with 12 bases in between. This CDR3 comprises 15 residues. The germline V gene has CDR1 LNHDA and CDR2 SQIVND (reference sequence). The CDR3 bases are TGTGCCAGTAGTATAGATGGACACACAAGTCAGCCCCAGCATTTT. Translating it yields CASSIDGHTSQPQHF.

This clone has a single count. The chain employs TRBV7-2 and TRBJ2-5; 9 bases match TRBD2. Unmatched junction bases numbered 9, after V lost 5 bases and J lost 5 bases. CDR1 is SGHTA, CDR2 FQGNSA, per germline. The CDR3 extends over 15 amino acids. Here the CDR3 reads CASSQGGLATETQYF. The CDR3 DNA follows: TGTGCCAGCAGCCAGGGGGGACTAGCCACCGAGACCCAGTACTTC.

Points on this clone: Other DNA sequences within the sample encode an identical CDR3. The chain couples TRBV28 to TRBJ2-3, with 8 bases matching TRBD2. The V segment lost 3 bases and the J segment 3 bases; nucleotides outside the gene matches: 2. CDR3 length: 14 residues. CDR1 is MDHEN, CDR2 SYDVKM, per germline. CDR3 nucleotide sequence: TGTGCCAGCAGTTTTGCGGGAGGAACAGATACGCAGTATTTT. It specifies CASSFAGGTDTQYF. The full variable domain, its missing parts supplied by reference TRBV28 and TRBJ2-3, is DVKVTQSSRYLVKRTGEKVFLECVQDMDHENMFWYRQDPGLGLRLIYFSYDVKMKEKGDIPEGYSVSREKKERFSLILESASTNQTSMYLCASSFAGGTDTQYFGPGTRLTVL.

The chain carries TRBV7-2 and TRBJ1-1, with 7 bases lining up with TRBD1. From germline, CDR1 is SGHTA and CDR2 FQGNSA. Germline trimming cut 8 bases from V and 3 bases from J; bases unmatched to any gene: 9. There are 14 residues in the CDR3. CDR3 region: CASCPDRAYTEAFF. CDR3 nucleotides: TGTGCCAGCTGCCCCGACAGGGCGTACACTGAAGCTTTCTTT.

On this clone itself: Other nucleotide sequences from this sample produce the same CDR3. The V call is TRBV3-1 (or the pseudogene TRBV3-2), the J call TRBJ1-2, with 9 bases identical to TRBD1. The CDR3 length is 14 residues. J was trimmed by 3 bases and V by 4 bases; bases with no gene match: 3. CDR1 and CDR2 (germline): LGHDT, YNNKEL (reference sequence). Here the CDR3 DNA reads TGTGCCAGCAGCCCCGGACAGGGGTACTATGGCTACACCTTC. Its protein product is CASSPGQGYYGYTF.

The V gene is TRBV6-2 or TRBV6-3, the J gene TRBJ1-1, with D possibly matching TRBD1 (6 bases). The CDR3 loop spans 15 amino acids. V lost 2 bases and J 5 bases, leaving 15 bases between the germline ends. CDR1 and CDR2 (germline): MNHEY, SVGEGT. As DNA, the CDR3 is TGTGCCAGCAGTTACGGTGGCGGGGGCCGGACTGAAGCTTTCTTT. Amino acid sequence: CASSYGGGGRTEAFF.

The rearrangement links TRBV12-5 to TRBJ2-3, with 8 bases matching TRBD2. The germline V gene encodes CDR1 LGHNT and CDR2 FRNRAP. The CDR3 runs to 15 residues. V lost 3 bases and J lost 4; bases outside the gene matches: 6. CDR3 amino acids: CASGFLTSVADTQYF. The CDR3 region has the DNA TGTGCTAGTGGTTTTCTGACTAGCGTGGCAGATACGCAGTATTTT.

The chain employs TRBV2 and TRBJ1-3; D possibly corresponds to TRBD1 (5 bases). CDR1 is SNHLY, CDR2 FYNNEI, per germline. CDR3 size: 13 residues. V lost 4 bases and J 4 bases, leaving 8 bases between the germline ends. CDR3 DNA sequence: TGTGCCAGCAGTGGACAGCTCGGAAACACCATATATTTT. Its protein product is CASSGQLGNTIYF.

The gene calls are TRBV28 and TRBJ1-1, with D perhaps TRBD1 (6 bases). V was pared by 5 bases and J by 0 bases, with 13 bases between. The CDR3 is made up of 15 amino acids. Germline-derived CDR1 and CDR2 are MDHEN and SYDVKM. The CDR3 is CASSRGRDMNTEAFF. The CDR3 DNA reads TGTGCCAGCAGTCGTGGCAGGGACATGAACACTGAAGCTTTCTTT.

The CDR3 is CASSPSRVYEQYF. For the CDR3, the DNA is TGTGCCAGCTCACCATCCAGGGTCTACGAGCAGTACTTC. The V call is TRBV18, the J call TRBJ2-7, with TRBD1 as a possible D gene (5 bases). The CDR3 is made up of 13 amino acids. Germline values: CDR1 KGHSH, CDR2 LQKENI. V lost 2 bases to trimming and J lost 3 bases, with 8 bases between them. Together with reference TRBV18 and TRBJ2-7, the CDR3 gives the full variable domain: NAGVMQNPRHLVRRRGQEARLRCSPMKGHSHVYWYRQLPEEGLKFMVYLQKENIIDESGMPKERFSAEFPKEGPSILRIQQVVRGDSAAYFCASSPSRVYEQYFGPGTRLTVT.

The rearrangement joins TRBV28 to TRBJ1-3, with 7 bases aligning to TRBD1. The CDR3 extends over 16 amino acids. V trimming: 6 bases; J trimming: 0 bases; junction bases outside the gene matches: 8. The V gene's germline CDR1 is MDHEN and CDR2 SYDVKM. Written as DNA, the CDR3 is TGTGCCAGCAGGACCGGGACAGTGAGCTCTGGAAACACCATATATTTT. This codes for CASRTGTVSSGNTIYF.

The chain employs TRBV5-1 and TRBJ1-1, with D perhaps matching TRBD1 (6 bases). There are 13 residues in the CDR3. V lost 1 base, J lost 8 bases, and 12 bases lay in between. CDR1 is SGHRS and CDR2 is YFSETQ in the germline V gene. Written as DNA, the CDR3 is TGCGCCAGCAGCTTGCGCGGGGGCCCCGAAGCTTTCTTT. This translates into CASSLRGGPEAFF.

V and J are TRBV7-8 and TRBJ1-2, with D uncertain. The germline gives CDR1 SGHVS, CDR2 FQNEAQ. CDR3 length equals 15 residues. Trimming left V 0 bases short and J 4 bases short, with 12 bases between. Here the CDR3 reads CASSLATGLGYGYTF. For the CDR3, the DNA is TGTGCCAGCAGCTTAGCTACCGGACTAGGCTATGGCTACACCTTC.

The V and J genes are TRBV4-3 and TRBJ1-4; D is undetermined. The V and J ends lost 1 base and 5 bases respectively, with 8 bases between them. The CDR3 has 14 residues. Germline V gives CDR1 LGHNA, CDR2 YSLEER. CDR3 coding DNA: TGCGCCAGCAGCCAAGGCGTCATAAATGAAAAACTGTTTTTT. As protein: CASSQGVINEKLFF.

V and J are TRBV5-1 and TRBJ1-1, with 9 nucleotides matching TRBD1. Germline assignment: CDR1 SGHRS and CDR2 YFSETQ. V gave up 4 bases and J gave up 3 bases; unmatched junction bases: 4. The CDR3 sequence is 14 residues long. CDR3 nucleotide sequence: TGCGCCAGCAGCCCCCGACAGGGGGACACTGAAGCTTTCTTT. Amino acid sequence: CASSPRQGDTEAFF.

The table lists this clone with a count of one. This CDR3 reads CASSPHGQGSTEAFF. In DNA form, the CDR3 reads TGTGCCAGCAGTCCACACGGACAGGGTAGCACTGAAGCTTTCTTT. The chain carries TRBV27 and TRBJ1-1, with 8 bases fitting TRBD1. Unmatched junction bases numbered 9, after V lost 5 bases and J lost 4 bases. CDR1 and CDR2 from the germline V gene are MNHEY and SMNVEV (reference sequence). The CDR3 consists of 15 residues.

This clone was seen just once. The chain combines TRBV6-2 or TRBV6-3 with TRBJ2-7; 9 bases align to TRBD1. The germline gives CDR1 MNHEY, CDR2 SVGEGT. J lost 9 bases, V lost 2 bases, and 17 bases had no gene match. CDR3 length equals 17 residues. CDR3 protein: CASSYTNPGQGFGGQYF. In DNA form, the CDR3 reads TGTGCCAGCAGTTACACCAACCCGGGACAGGGCTTCGGCGGGCAGTACTTC.

The CDR3 loop reads CASSSGATNEKLFF. Written as DNA, the CDR3 is TGTGCCAGCAGCTCAGGTGCAACTAATGAAAAACTGTTTTTT. V usage is TRBV7-9 and J usage is TRBJ1-4; no clear D gene. The CDR3 has 14 residues. Trimming left V 4 bases short and J 0 bases short, with 6 bases between. The germline V gene has CDR1 SEHNR and CDR2 FQNEAQ (reference sequence).

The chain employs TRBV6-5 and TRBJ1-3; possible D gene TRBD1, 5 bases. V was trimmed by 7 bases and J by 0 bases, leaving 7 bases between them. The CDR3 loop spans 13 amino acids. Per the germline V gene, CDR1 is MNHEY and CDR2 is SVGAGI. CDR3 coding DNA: TGTGCCAGCATAGGGGACTCTGGAAACACCATATATTTT. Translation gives CASIGDSGNTIYF.

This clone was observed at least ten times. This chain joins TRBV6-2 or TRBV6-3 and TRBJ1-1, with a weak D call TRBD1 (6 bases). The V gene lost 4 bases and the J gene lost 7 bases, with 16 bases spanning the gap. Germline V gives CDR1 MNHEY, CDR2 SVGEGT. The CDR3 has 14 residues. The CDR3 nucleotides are TGTGCCAGCAGTTCTCTACAGGGATATGGTGAAGCTTTCTTT. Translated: CASSSLQGYGEAFF.